A selection of T cell receptor beta chains follows, all from one sample in a study of cytomegalovirus exposure and HLA in healthy donors. Sequencing used immunoSEQ multiplex PCR; TCRdb keeps in-frame clones, though not all of them. The repertoire holds some 130,000 clones, with roughly 65% as singletons. Sequenced sample: PBMCs. The receptors stem from a man in his forties in good health and CMV-seropositive. CDR3s include the opening cysteine and the closing phenylalanine or tryptophan. Fields, in order: D gene, clone size, V gene, J gene, CDR3 protein, CDR3 DNA. A D gene is named only where the DNA matches it firmly. Rows give clone size only sometimes, using once, few, many, or a class for an expanded clone.

d_gene: .
abundance: .
v_gene: TRBV7-3
j_gene: TRBJ1-1
CDR3aa: CASSTRDLTEAFF
CDR3nt: TGTGCCAGCAGCACGCGGGACCTCACTGAAGCTTTCTTT

d_gene: .
abundance: few
v_gene: TRBV6-1
j_gene: TRBJ1-1
CDR3aa: CASSDRAPNTEAFF
CDR3nt: TGTGCCAGCAGTGACAGGGCTCCGAACACTGAAGCTTTCTTT

d_gene: .
abundance: .
v_gene: TRBV7-2
j_gene: TRBJ2-5
CDR3aa: CASSPPGRTKETQYF
CDR3nt: TGTGCCAGCAGCCCCCCGGGGCGGACTAAAGAGACCCAGTACTTC

d_gene: TRBD2
abundance: once
v_gene: TRBV6-5
j_gene: TRBJ2-1
CDR3aa: CASSRSGTMGNEQFF
CDR3nt: TGTGCCAGCAGTCGTAGCGGGACGATGGGGAATGAGCAGTTCTTC

d_gene: .
abundance: .
v_gene: TRBV7-2
j_gene: TRBJ2-5
CDR3aa: CASSLAGGTQETQYF
CDR3nt: TGTGCCAGCAGCTTAGCTGGCGGCACCCAAGAGACCCAGTACTTC

d_gene: .
abundance: few
v_gene: TRBV10-1
j_gene: TRBJ1-3
CDR3aa: CASRSGDTIYF
CDR3nt: TGCGCCAGCAGATCCGGGGACACCATATATTTT

d_gene: TRBD2
abundance: .
v_gene: TRBV6-6
j_gene: TRBJ2-3
CDR3aa: CASSYSGRVTDTQYF
CDR3nt: TGTGCCAGCAGTTACTCCGGGAGGGTCACAGATACGCAGTATTTT

d_gene: TRBD1
abundance: .
v_gene: TRBV7-2
j_gene: TRBJ2-3
CDR3aa: CASSSDRDRGHRSTDTQYF
CDR3nt: TGTGCCAGCAGCTCCGACCGGGACAGGGGCCACCGAAGCACAGATACGCAGTATTTT

d_gene: .
abundance: .
v_gene: TRBV27
j_gene: TRBJ2-7
CDR3aa: CASSLKQVPPAYEQYF
CDR3nt: TGTGCCAGCAGTTTAAAGCAAGTCCCCCCTGCCTACGAGCAGTACTTC

d_gene: .
abundance: few
v_gene: TRBV4-1
j_gene: TRBJ1-5
CDR3aa: CASSQVLGNQPQHF
CDR3nt: TGCGCCAGCAGCCAAGTTCTTGGCAATCAGCCCCAGCATTTT

d_gene: .
abundance: .
v_gene: TRBV6-1
j_gene: TRBJ2-1
CDR3aa: CASSDLQGNEQFF
CDR3nt: TGTGCCAGCAGTGATTTACAGGGAAATGAGCAGTTCTTC

d_gene: TRBD1
abundance: few
v_gene: TRBV5-1
j_gene: TRBJ1-1
CDR3aa: CASSPGQGSSAFF
CDR3nt: TGCGCCAGCAGCCCCGGACAGGGAAGTTCGGCTTTCTTT

d_gene: TRBD1
abundance: .
v_gene: TRBV29-1
j_gene: TRBJ2-7
CDR3aa: CSVRGQGISEQYF
CDR3nt: TGCAGCGTCCGGGGACAGGGTATAAGCGAGCAGTACTTC

d_gene: TRBD1
abundance: .
v_gene: TRBV29-1
j_gene: TRBJ2-7
CDR3aa: CSVWDSSYEQYF
CDR3nt: TGCAGCGTTTGGGACAGTTCCTACGAGCAGTACTTC

d_gene: .
abundance: .
v_gene: TRBV6-5
j_gene: TRBJ1-2
CDR3aa: CASSYSYGGGSYGYTF
CDR3nt: TGTGCCAGCAGTTACTCGTATGGGGGCGGAAGCTATGGCTACACCTTC

d_gene: .
abundance: .
v_gene: TRBV29-1
j_gene: TRBJ1-5
CDR3aa: CSVGGSPGNQPQHF
CDR3nt: TGCAGCGTAGGAGGGAGCCCCGGCAATCAGCCCCAGCATTTT

d_gene: .
abundance: .
v_gene: TRBV7-9
j_gene: TRBJ2-7
CDR3aa: CASDLQGTYEQYF
CDR3nt: TGTGCCAGCGACTTACAGGGCACCTACGAGCAGTACTTC

d_gene: .
abundance: .
v_gene: TRBV6-1
j_gene: TRBJ2-7
CDR3aa: CASRARRTTYEQYF
CDR3nt: TGTGCCAGCAGAGCTCGCCGGACAACCTACGAGCAGTACTTC

d_gene: TRBD2
abundance: .
v_gene: TRBV29-1
j_gene: TRBJ2-1
CDR3aa: CSVEMLASGRLGQFF
CDR3nt: TGCAGCGTTGAAATGCTGGCTAGCGGACGCCTTGGGCAGTTCTTC

d_gene: TRBD2
abundance: few
v_gene: TRBV27
j_gene: TRBJ2-7
CDR3aa: CASSLSGLAGGSSYEQYF
CDR3nt: TGTGCCAGCAGTTTATCGGGACTAGCGGGAGGCTCCTCCTACGAGCAGTACTTC

d_gene: TRBD2
abundance: .
v_gene: TRBV10-3
j_gene: TRBJ2-7
CDR3aa: CAISSGTSERYEQYF
CDR3nt: TGTGCCATCAGTTCCGGGACTAGCGAACGCTACGAGCAGTACTTC

d_gene: TRBD2
abundance: .
v_gene: TRBV4-2
j_gene: TRBJ2-7
CDR3aa: CASSQVERDLGEQYF
CDR3nt: TGTGCCAGCAGCCAAGTAGAGCGGGACCTCGGCGAGCAGTACTTC

d_gene: .
abundance: .
v_gene: TRBV6-1
j_gene: TRBJ1-2
CDR3aa: CASSESLGGIYGYTF
CDR3nt: TGTGCCAGCAGTGAAAGTCTCGGAGGAATCTATGGCTACACCTTC

d_gene: TRBD2
abundance: .
v_gene: TRBV19
j_gene: TRBJ2-1
CDR3aa: CASSTLQREYNEQFF
CDR3nt: TGTGCCAGTAGTACCCTGCAGCGGGAGTACAATGAGCAGTTCTTC

d_gene: TRBD1
abundance: .
v_gene: TRBV5-1
j_gene: TRBJ2-7
CDR3aa: CASSLNRGLSYEQYF
CDR3nt: TGCGCCAGCAGCTTGAACAGGGGGCTCTCCTACGAGCAGTACTTC

d_gene: .
abundance: once
v_gene: TRBV10-3
j_gene: TRBJ2-1
CDR3aa: CAIRQTNEQFF
CDR3nt: TGTGCCATCAGACAGACGAATGAGCAGTTCTTC

d_gene: TRBD1
abundance: .
v_gene: TRBV19
j_gene: TRBJ1-2
CDR3aa: CASSIEDRAYYGYTF
CDR3nt: TGTGCCAGTAGTATCGAGGACAGGGCGTACTATGGCTACACCTTC